The clone carrying this T cell receptor beta chain appeared many times. The antigen remains unidentified. The TCR beta CDR3 regions underwent amplification using RNA transcripts as the source. HTBI primers were used for first-round RT-PCR of the TCR CDR3. TCRdb reanalysed the multiplex PCR reads using MiXCR and keeps one entry per CDR3 protein. The table records under 350,000 distinct CDR3 sequences, 15% to 20% of them present only once. The patients, who ranged from 18 to 65 in age, presented with newly diagnosed hyperthyroidism lasting under 2 months. J was trimmed by 4 bases and V by 0 bases; bases with no gene match: 2. The CDR3 has 14 amino acids. Germline V CDR1 and CDR2: SGHNT, YENEEA. This entry is derived from a study of T cells in Graves' hyperthyroidism and ophthalmopathy. On the study more broadly: Once the initial diagnosis was made, peripheral blood was obtained before any treatment. Findings and limits, study-wide: Clonotypes that were expanded in thyroid above 0.001 mostly appeared in blood too. Classification by a 13 V-J model distinguished ophthalmopathy from stable hyperthyroidism.

V usage is TRBV11-3 and J usage is TRBJ2-5; 7 nucleotides align to TRBD1. The sample comprised blood. The source of this sequence is a woman aged 45-65 years with Graves' hyperthyroidism. The CDR3 bases are TGTGCCAGCAGCTTAGAAGGGGGCGCAGAGACCCAGTACTTC. Protein sequence: CASSLEGGAETQYF.